This paragraph reports one TCR beta chain. Germline V gene lookup returns CDR1 ENHRY and CDR2 SYGVKD. The CDR3 is 13 amino acids. The ends were cut back, 3 bases at V and 9 bases at J, with 9 bases in the middle. Across fewer than 25 US areas, participants ranged in age from about 18 to 100 years. Donors were grouped by their self-reported clinical history. This sample stems from a study of blood T cell repertoires in COVID-19. Study-wide background: T cells, B-cell-depleted T cells, or PBMCs provided the cDNA or gDNA that served as material.

As handled by the study authors: Amplified reference gene primers provided the basis for estimating nucleated cell counts. Clones were read by immunoSEQ multiplex PCR, and TCRdb kept only the in-frame ones, dropping some. V, J and clone size were drawn from that table, and D and trimming were deduced from the DNA. The sample includes 160,000 or so clones, about 88% of them seen just once. The clonotype originates from a human donor with acute COVID-19. The donor label of this sample is uncertain. The chain employs TRBV10-3 and TRBJ1-6; D is possibly TRBD1 (5 bases). Sequencing was performed on PBMCs or T cells enriched from blood (not recorded which). The CDR3 reads CAISDREGSPLHF. DNA for the CDR3: TGTGCCATCAGTGACAGGGAGGGTTCACCCCTCCACTTT.